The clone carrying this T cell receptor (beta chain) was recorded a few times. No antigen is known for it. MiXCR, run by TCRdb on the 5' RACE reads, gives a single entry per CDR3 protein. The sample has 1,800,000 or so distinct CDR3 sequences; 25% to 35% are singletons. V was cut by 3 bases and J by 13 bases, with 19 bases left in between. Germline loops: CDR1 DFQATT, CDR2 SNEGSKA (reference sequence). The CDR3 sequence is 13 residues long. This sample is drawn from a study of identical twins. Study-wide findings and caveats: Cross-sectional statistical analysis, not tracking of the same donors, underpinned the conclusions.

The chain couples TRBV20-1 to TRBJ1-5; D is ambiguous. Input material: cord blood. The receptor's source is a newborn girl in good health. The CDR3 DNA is TGCAGTGCTAGTCGGCCTAACATGCTACTACAGCATTTT. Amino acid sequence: CSASRPNMLLQHF.